This TCR beta chain was observed in a study of OX40 agonist ivuxolimab in advanced cancers. Germline V gives CDR1 SEHNR, CDR2 FQNEAQ (reference sequence). The CDR3 sequence is 14 residues long. Trimming cost V 5 bases and J 3 bases, with 13 bases left between them. On this clone itself: Its antigen is still unknown.

The repertoire was sequenced with immunoSEQ multiplex PCR; TCRdb's copy has only in-frame clones and lacks some. This table holds 70,000 to 95,000 clones, 80% to 90% found once. Notes on the study in general: CD8+ T cells averaged more expanded clones than CD4+.

Sequenced here: CD4+ or CD8+ T cells sorted from blood, sampled in a trial of the OX40 agonist ivuxolimab. The rearrangement uses TRBV7-9 and TRBJ1-1; possibly TRBD1 for D (5 bases). This sequence was found in an adult with an advanced solid tumor such as melanoma, head and neck, liver or kidney cancer. The CDR3 sequence: CASSPQGWDTEAFF. CDR3 nucleotide sequence: TGTGCCAGCAGCCCTCAGGGTTGGGACACTGAAGCTTTCTTT. Full variable domain (outside the CDR3, taken from reference TRBV7-9 and TRBJ1-1): DTGVSQNPRHKITKRGQNVTFRCDPISEHNRLYWYRQTLGQGPEFLTYFQNEAQLEKSRLLSDRFSAERPKGSFSTLEIQRTEQGDSAMYLCASSPQGWDTEAFFGQGTRLTVV.